This TCR beta chain was captured in a study of blood T cells in healthy people across ages. For the second PCR, which ran for 7 to 11 cycles, a sample-barcoded 5' primer and a J-beta primer mix were used. TCRdb passed the 5' RACE reads through MiXCR, listing each CDR3 protein once. The data show more than 1,400,000 distinct CDR3 sequences, roughly 40% seen once. The TCR was taken from a woman between 18 and 30 years old in good health. Sequencing was carried out using blood.

This chain's CDR3 is CASRIQGPGVSTGELFF. The CDR3 nucleotides read TGTGCCAGCAGAATTCAGGGGCCTGGAGTTAGCACCGGGGAGCTGTTTTTT. The chain combines TRBV25-1 with TRBJ2-2, with D possibly TRBD1 on 6 matching bases. Trimming cost V 6 bases and J 4 bases, with 21 bases left between them. In germline, CDR1 is MGHDK, CDR2 SYGVNS. The CDR3 has 17 amino acids. The entire variable domain, with the rest obtained from reference TRBV25-1 and TRBJ2-2, is as follows: EADIYQTPRYLVIGTGKKITLECSQTMGHDKMYWYQQDPGMELHLIHYSYGVNSTEKGDLSSESTVSRIRTEHFPLTLESARPSHTSQYLCASRIQGPGVSTGELFFGEGSRLTVL.